This T cell receptor beta chain was captured in a study of control samples from healthy donors and cancer patients. Clones were sequenced by immunoSEQ multiplex PCR, and TCRdb holds only the in-frame ones, with some missing. The sample contains just over 150,000 clones, over 85% of which appear only once. The V gene's germline CDR1 is LGHDT and CDR2 YNNKEL (reference sequence). Deletions cut 3 bases from V and 3 bases from J, with 3 bases between. This CDR3 has 11 amino acids. The chain has TRBV3-1 (or the pseudogene TRBV3-2) and TRBJ2-7; no reliable D call. This TCR derives from a man over 45 in good health. Sequences were obtained from blood. The CDR3, as DNA: TGTGCCAGCAGCCAGTACTACGAGCAGTACTTC. The encoded protein is CASSQYYEQYF.